The next 9 T cell receptor beta chains were all read from a single sample in a study of early T cells in non-severe SARS-CoV-2 infection. TCRdb reanalysed the 5' RACE reads using MiXCR and keeps one entry per CDR3 protein. The sample contains tens of thousands of distinct CDR3 sequences, 15% of which appear only once. The sequencing input was whole blood. The source of these receptors is an adult who was a healthcare worker with PCR-confirmed SARS-CoV-2 infection or an uninfected control (not recorded which).

The chain joins TRBV6-5 to TRBJ1-2; 9 bases map to TRBD1. Germline V gene lookup returns CDR1 MNHEY and CDR2 SVGAGI. Trimming cost V 5 bases and J 4 bases; bases outside gene matches: 5. The CDR3 is 14 amino acids. Here the CDR3 reads CASSPGTGSYGYTF. DNA for the CDR3: TGTGCCAGCAGTCCCGGGACAGGGTCCTATGGCTACACCTTC.

This clonotype was seen many times. The chain couples TRBV4-3 to TRBJ1-6; D is ambiguous. The CDR3 contains 15 residues. V lost 1 base to trimming and J lost 1 base, with 5 bases between them. From germline, CDR1 is LGHNA and CDR2 YSLEER. The CDR3 is CASSQVGSYNSPLHF. The CDR3 region has the DNA TGCGCCAGCAGCCAAGTAGGGTCCTATAATTCACCCCTCCACTTT.

The V gene is TRBV7-2, the J gene TRBJ2-7; D gene unclear. This CDR3 has 17 amino acids. Germline assignment: CDR1 SGHTA and CDR2 FQGNSA. V was shortened by 1 base and J by 1 base, with 17 bases between the two germline ends. CDR3: CASSLDSGPERSYEQYF. The DNA for the CDR3 is TGTGCCAGCAGCTTAGATTCCGGGCCAGAGAGGTCCTACGAGCAGTACTTC.

This chain uses TRBV7-9 with TRBJ2-7; D is unresolved. CDR1 and CDR2 from the germline V gene are SEHNR and FQNEAQ (reference sequence). V was shortened by 4 bases and J by 3 bases, with 7 bases between the two germline ends. There are 12 residues in the CDR3. The CDR3 DNA reads as TGTGCCAGCAGCTCCGGGTTCTACGAGCAGTACTTC. The encoded protein is CASSSGFYEQYF.

The sample holds many counts of this clonotype. This sequence joins TRBV7-6 and TRBJ2-5; TRBD1 agrees at 10 bases. The V gene end was trimmed by 1 base and the J gene end by 1 base; junction bases not matched to a gene: 9. CDR1 is SGHVS, CDR2 FNYEAQ, per germline. CDR3 length: 18 residues. Here the CDR3 reads CASSLEGDRGWGQETQYF. The CDR3 bases are TGTGCCAGCAGCTTAGAAGGGGACAGGGGATGGGGCCAAGAGACCCAGTACTTC.

The chain links TRBV28 to TRBJ2-1, with D possibly matching TRBD1 (5 bases). The V end lost 6 bases, the J end lost 0 bases, and 12 bases lay between the germline ends. Germline V CDR1 and CDR2: MDHEN, SYDVKM. The CDR3 is 15 residues long. The CDR3 DNA reads TGTGCCAGCAGGGCAGGGTCTAGCTCCTACAATGAGCAGTTCTTC. It specifies CASRAGSSSYNEQFF.

J is TRBJ1-1 and V is TRBV6-2 or TRBV6-3, with unresolved D. V was shortened by 6 bases and J by 4 bases, with 6 bases between the two germline ends. CDR1 and CDR2 from the germline V gene are MNHEY and SVGEGT. The CDR3 runs to 11 residues. The CDR3 DNA follows: TGTGCCAGCAGGGGAGGCACTGAAGCTTTCTTT. Translating it yields CASRGGTEAFF.

The chain is built from TRBV6-5 and TRBJ2-1; the D gene is possibly TRBD1 (5 bases). The CDR3 runs 14 residues. Germline V lookup: CDR1 MNHEY, CDR2 SVGAGI. V was shortened by 5 bases and J by 6 bases, with 14 bases between the two germline ends. The CDR3 DNA is TGTGCCAGCAGTACCCGTTCAGGGCTCAATGAGCAGTTCTTC. This translates into CASSTRSGLNEQFF.

This rearrangement joins TRBV5-1 to TRBJ2-2; unclear D gene. The CDR3 is 13 residues long. V was pared by 6 bases and J by 6 bases, with 12 bases between. CDR1 and CDR2 (germline): SGHRS, YFSETQ. The CDR3 DNA follows: TGCGCCAGCAACGAGGTAGGCGCCGGGGAGCTGTTTTTT. Its translation is CASNEVGAGELFF.